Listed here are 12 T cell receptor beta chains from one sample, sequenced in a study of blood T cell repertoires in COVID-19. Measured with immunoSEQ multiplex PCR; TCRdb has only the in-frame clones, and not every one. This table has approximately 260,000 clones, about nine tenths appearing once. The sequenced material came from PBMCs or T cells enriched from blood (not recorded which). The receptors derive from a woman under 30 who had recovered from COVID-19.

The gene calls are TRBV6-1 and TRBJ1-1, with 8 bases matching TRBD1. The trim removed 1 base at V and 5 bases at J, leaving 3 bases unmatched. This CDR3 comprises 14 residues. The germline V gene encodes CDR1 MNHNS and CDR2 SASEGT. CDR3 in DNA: TGTGCCAGCAGTGAAGGGACAGGGTTGACTGAAGCTTTCTTT. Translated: CASSEGTGLTEAFF.

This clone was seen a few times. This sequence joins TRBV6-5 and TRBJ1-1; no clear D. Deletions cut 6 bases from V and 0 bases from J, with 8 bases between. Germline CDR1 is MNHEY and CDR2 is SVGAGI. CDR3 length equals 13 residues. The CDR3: CASSRSLNTEAFF. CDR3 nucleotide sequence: TGTGCCAGCAGCAGGTCGTTGAACACTGAAGCTTTCTTT.

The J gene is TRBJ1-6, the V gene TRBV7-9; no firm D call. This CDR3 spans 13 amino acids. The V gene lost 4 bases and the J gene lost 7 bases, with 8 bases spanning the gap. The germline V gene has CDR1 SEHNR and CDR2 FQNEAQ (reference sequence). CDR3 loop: CASSYPGNSPLHF. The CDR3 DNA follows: TGTGCCAGCAGCTATCCGGGGAATTCACCCCTCCACTTT. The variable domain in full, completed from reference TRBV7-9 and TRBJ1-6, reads DTGVSQNPRHKITKRGQNVTFRCDPISEHNRLYWYRQTLGQGPEFLTYFQNEAQLEKSRLLSDRFSAERPKGSFSTLEIQRTEQGDSAMYLCASSYPGNSPLHFGNGTRLTVT.

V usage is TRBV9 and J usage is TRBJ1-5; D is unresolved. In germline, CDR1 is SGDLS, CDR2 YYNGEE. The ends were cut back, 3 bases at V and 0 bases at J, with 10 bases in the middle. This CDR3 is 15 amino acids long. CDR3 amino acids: CASSARSDSNQPQHF. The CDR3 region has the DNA TGTGCCAGCAGCGCCAGATCTGATAGCAATCAGCCCCAGCATTTT.

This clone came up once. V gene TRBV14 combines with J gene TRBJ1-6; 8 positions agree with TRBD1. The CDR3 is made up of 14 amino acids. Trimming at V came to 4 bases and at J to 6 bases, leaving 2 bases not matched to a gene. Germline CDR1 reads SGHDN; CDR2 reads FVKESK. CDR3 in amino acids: CASSRQGANSPLHF. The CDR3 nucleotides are TGTGCCAGCAGCCGCCAGGGGGCTAATTCACCCCTCCACTTT.

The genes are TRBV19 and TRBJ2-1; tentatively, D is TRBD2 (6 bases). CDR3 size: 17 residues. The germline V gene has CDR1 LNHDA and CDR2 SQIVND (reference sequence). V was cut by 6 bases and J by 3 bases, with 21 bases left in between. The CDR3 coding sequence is TGTGCCAGTAGGGGCGGGGACCCACGCGGGGTCTACAATGAGCAGTTCTTC. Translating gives CASRGGDPRGVYNEQFF.

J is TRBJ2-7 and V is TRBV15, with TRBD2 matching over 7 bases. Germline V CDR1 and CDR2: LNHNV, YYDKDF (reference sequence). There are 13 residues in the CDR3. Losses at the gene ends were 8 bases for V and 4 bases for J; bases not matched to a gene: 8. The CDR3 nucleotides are TGTGCCACCGCCAGGGACTACCAATACGAGCAGTACTTC. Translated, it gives CATARDYQYEQYF.

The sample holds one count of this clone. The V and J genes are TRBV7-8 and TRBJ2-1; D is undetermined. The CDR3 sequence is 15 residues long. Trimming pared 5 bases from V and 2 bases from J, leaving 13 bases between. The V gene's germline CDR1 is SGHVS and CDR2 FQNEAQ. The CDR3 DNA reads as TGTGCCAGCAGCCCTACGACTTTCCCCTACAATGAGCAGTTCTTC. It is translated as CASSPTTFPYNEQFF.

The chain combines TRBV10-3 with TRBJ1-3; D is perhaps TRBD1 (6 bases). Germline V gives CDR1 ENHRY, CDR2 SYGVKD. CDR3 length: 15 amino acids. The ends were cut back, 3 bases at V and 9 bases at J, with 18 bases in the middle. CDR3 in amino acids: CAISDSARGGFTIYF. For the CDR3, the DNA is TGTGCCATCAGTGATAGCGCCAGGGGCGGTTTCACCATATATTTT.

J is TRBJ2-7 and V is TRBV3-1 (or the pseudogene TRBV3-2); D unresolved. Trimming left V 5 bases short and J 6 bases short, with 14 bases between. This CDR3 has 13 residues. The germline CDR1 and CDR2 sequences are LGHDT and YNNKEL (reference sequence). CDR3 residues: CASSTRLASEQYF. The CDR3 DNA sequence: TGTGCCAGCAGCACAAGACTCGCCTCCGAGCAGTACTTC.

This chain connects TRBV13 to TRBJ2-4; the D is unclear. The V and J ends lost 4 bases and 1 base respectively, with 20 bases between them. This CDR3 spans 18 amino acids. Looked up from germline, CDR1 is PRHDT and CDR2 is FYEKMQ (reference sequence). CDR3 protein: CASSSTATTSAAKNIQYF. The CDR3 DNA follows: TGTGCCAGCAGCTCAACTGCAACGACATCGGCGGCCAAAAACATTCAGTACTTC.

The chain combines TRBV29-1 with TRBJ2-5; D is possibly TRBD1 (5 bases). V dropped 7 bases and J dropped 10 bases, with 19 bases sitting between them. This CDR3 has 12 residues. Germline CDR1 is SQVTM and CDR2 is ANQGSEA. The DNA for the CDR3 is TGCAGCGCATCTCCAGACAACAGGCTCCAGTACTTC. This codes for CSASPDNRLQYF.